The rows below give T cell receptor beta chains drawn from one sample of a study of shared clonotypes between healthy human individuals. The method was immunoSEQ multiplex PCR; TCRdb's version includes in-frame clones alone and lacks a portion of them. This table holds about 2,500,000 clones, 85% to 95% found once. Sequenced sample: naive CD4+ T cells sorted from blood. The origin of the receptors is a young man in good health. Both conserved end residues are part of each CDR3.

j_call v_call cdr3_aa
TRBJ1-6 TRBV27 CASRLGTRGGNSPLHF
TRBJ1-2 TRBV7-9 CASSFMPASGNYGYTF
TRBJ1-6 TRBV7-9 CASSSARTGSSYNSPLHF
TRBJ2-1 TRBV5-1 CASSWTGTGGNEQFF
TRBJ2-5 TRBV5-4 CASSPQGTLRETQYF
TRBJ1-2 TRBV4-3 CASSRYWGGQDYGYTF
TRBJ2-5 TRBV5-6 CASSFGRTQETQYF
TRBJ2-5 TRBV10-3 CAIRYGSEETQYF
TRBJ2-3 TRBV18 CASSRLDTQYF
TRBJ2-5 TRBV27 CASSPPQYF